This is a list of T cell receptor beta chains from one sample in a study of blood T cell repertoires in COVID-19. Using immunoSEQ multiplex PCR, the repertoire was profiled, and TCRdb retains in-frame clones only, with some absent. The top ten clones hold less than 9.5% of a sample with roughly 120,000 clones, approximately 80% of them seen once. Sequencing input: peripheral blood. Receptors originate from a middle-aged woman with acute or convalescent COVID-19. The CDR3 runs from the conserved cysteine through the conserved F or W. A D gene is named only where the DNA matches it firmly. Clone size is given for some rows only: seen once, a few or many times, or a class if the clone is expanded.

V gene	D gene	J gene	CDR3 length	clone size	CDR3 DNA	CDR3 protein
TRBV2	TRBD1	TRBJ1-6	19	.	TGTGCCAGCAGCGCTGCCAGGGGGCGAAGAAGCTCCTATAATTCACCCCTCCACTTT	CASSAARGRRSSYNSPLHF
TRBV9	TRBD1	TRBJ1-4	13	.	TGTGCCAGCAGCGTAGGACAGGGAGAAAAACTGTTTTTT	CASSVGQGEKLFF
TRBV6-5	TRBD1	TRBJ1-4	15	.	TGTGCCAGCAGTTACAGAGGGGGCGTGACGGAAAAACTGTTTTTT	CASSYRGGVTEKLFF
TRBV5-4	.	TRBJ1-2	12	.	TGTGCCAGCAGCCCCGGGGTGCATGGCTACACCTTC	CASSPGVHGYTF
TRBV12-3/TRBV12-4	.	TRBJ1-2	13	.	TGTGCCAGCACCGCAGGGATTAACTATGGCTACACCTTC	CASTAGINYGYTF
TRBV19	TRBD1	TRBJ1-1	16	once	TGTGCCAGTAGTACGCGGACAGGGGGGTTGAACACTGAAGCTTTCTTT	CASSTRTGGLNTEAFF
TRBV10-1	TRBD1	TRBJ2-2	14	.	TGCGCCAGCAAGAGGGACAGGGACACCGGGGAGCTGTTTTTT	CASKRDRDTGELFF
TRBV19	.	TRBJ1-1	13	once	TGTGCCAGTAGTCCGTTAGACAGGTTGGAAGCTTTCTTT	CASSPLDRLEAFF
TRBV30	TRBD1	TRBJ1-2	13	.	TGTGCCTGGAGGACAGGGGGCAAGGGTGGCTACACCTTC	CAWRTGGKGGYTF
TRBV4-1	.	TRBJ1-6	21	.	TGCGCCAGCAGCCAAGGATGGGAACCCAAAAGGGGTGGTTCCTATAATTCACCCCTCCACTTT	CASSQGWEPKRGGSYNSPLHF
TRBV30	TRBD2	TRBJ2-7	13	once	TGTGCCTGGAGGGGCACTAGCGGGGCCGAGCAGTACTTC	CAWRGTSGAEQYF
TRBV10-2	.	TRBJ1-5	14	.	TGCGCCAGCAGTGCGGTTCAGGCCAGGCAGCCCCAGCATTTT	CASSAVQARQPQHF
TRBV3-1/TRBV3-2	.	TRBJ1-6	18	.	TGTGCCAGCAGCCAAGACTGGCAGGAGGGGATCCATAATTCACCCCTCCACTTT	CASSQDWQEGIHNSPLHF
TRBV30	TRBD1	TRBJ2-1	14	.	TGTGCCTGGAGTTTGACAGGGTCCGACAATGAGCAGTTCTTC	CAWSLTGSDNEQFF
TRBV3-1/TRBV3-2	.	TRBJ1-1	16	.	TGTGCCAGCAGCCAAGCGCCCAGGGTTCCGGACACTGAAGCTTTCTTT	CASSQAPRVPDTEAFF
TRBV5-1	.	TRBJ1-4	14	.	TGCGCCAGAGGCAGGCCATCAACTAATGAAAAACTGTTTTTT	CARGRPSTNEKLFF
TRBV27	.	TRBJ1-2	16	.	TGTGCCAGCAGTCCCTACCCCACCCCAAAGCCGTATGGCTACACCTTC	CASSPYPTPKPYGYTF
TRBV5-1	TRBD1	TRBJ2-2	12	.	TGCGCCAGCAGCTTACAGGGGCGGGAGCTGTTTTTT	CASSLQGRELFF
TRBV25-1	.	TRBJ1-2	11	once	TGTGCCAGCAGCGGGAGAGGCGGCTACACCTTC	CASSGRGGYTF
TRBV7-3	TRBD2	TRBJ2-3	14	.	TGTGCCAGCAGCTTAGGGACTAGCGTGGATACGCAGTATTTT	CASSLGTSVDTQYF
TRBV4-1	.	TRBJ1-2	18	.	TGCGCCAGCAGCCAAGATGAGTGGACCTGGGCAGGGAACTATGGCTACACCTTC	CASSQDEWTWAGNYGYTF
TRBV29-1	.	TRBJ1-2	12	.	TGCAGCGTTGGTGAGGGGGAATCTGGCTACACCTTC	CSVGEGESGYTF
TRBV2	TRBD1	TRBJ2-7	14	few	TGTGCCAGCAGGGCGGACAGGGCCAGGGACGAGCAGTACTTC	CASRADRARDEQYF
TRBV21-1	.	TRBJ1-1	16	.	TGTGCCAGCAGCAAAGCGCTTTTGGAGGGGCATACTGAAGCTTTCTTT	CASSKALLEGHTEAFF
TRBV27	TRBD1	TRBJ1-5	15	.	TGTGCCAGCAGTAAAGGACAGGGCTACAATCAGCCCCAGCATTTT	CASSKGQGYNQPQHF
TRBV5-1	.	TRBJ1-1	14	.	TGCGCCAGCAGCCCAGCAGGGCTGAACACTGAAGCTTTCTTT	CASSPAGLNTEAFF
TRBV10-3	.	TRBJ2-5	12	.	TGTGCCATCAGTGACTTCCAAGAGACCCAGTACTTC	CAISDFQETQYF
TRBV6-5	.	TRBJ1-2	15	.	TGTGCCAGCAGCTACCCGACCGGGGGAAACTATGGCTACACCTTC	CASSYPTGGNYGYTF
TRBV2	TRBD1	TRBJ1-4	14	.	TGTGCCAGCAGTCTTCAGGACAGGGCCCCAAAACTGTTTTTT	CASSLQDRAPKLFF
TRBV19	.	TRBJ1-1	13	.	TGTGCCAGTAGTATCGCAGTGAACACTGAAGCTTTCTTT	CASSIAVNTEAFF
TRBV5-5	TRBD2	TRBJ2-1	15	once	TGTGCCAGCAGCTTGGGACTAGCGGGGTACAATGAGCAGTTCTTC	CASSLGLAGYNEQFF
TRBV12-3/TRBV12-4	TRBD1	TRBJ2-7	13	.	TGTGCCAGCAGCTGGGACAGGGGTTATGAGCAGTACTTC	CASSWDRGYEQYF
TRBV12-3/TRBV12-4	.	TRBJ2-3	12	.	TGTGCCAGCAGTTGGTCAGAGGGTACGCAGTATTTT	CASSWSEGTQYF
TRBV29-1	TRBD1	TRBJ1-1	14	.	TGCAGCGTTCGCCGACAGGGAAGGGGGCCTGAAGCTTTCTTT	CSVRRQGRGPEAFF
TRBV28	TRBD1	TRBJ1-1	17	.	TGTGCCAGCAGGCTCGGGACAGGAGGGTTTCCGAAGACTGAAGCTTTCTTT	CASRLGTGGFPKTEAFF
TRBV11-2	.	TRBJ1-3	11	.	TGTGCCAGCAGCTGGGAGAACACCATATATTTT	CASSWENTIYF
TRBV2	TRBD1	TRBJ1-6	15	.	TGTGCCAGCACCCCGACAGGGGGAGGTAATTCACCCCTCCACTTT	CASTPTGGGNSPLHF
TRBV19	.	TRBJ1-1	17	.	TGTGCCAGTAGTATACTAAAGGGACGGACTATGAACACTGAAGCTTTCTTT	CASSILKGRTMNTEAFF
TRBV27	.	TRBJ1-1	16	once	TGTGCCAGCAGCTTAGCAGGGGTTCCGATGAACACTGAAGCTTTCTTT	CASSLAGVPMNTEAFF
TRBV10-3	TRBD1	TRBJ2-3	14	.	TGTGCCATCAGTACAGGACAGGCCCGAGATACGCAGTATTTT	CAISTGQARDTQYF
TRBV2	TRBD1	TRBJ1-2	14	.	TGTGCCAGCAGTGCCTCAGGGGGGAGTCATGGCTACACCTTC	CASSASGGSHGYTF
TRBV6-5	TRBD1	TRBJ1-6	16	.	TGTGCCAGCAGTTCACCCCGGGACAGGGGAAATTCACCCCTCCACTTT	CASSSPRDRGNSPLHF
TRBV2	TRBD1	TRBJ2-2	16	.	TGTGCCAGCAGAAAACGGACAGGGGGGAACACCGGGGAGCTGTTTTTT	CASRKRTGGNTGELFF
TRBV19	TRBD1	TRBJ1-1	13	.	TGTGCCTCCTACGACAGGGGGCGTACTGAAGCTTTCTTT	CASYDRGRTEAFF
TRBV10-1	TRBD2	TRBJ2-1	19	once	TGCGCCAGCAGCGCCTCTAGCGGGGGGTACTTAAGCTCCTACAATGAGCAGTTCTTC	CASSASSGGYLSSYNEQFF
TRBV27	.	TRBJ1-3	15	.	TGTGCCAGCCGTGGTTTGGGGGGCTCTGGAAACACCATATATTTT	CASRGLGGSGNTIYF
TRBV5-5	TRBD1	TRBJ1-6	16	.	TGTGCCAGCGCGAACCGGGACAGGGTCTATAATTCACCCCTCCACTTT	CASANRDRVYNSPLHF
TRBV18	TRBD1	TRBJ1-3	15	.	TGTGCCAGCTCACCACCGGACAGGGGGCCCCACACCATATATTTT	CASSPPDRGPHTIYF
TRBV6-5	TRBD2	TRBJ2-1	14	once	TGTGCCGGGAGAACTAGCGGGGGCTACAATGAGCAGTTCTTC	CAGRTSGGYNEQFF
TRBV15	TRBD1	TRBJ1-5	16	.	TGTGCCACCAGCAGAGATGAATACAGGGGATTACAGCCCCAGCATTTT	CATSRDEYRGLQPQHF
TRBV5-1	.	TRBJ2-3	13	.	TGCGCCAGCAGCTCCGGGGACACAGATACGCAGTATTTT	CASSSGDTDTQYF
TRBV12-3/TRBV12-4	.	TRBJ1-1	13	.	TGTGCCAGCCGATCGGGGGACTACACTGAAGCTTTCTTT	CASRSGDYTEAFF
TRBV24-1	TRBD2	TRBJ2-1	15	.	TGTGCCACCAGCCCGGGACTAGCGGGGGGGAATGAGCAGTTCTTC	CATSPGLAGGNEQFF